This T cell receptor beta chain was captured in a study of control samples from healthy donors and cancer patients. The table came from immunoSEQ multiplex PCR; TCRdb's copy has only in-frame clones and leaves some out. The table lists 60,000 to 95,000 clones, under 90% of them singletons, with about 9.5% in the top ten. The germline gives CDR1 SGHTA, CDR2 FQGTGA. The CDR3 consists of 13 residues. Trimming cost V 0 bases and J 4 bases, with 6 bases left between them. The gene calls are TRBV7-3 and TRBJ1-1, with a possible D match to TRBD1 (5 bases). Sequencing was carried out using PBMCs. The TCR comes from a woman in her forties or fifties with colorectal cancer. The CDR3 nucleotides read TGTGCCAGCAGCTTAACGGGGGGCACTGAAGCTTTCTTT. Translated, it gives CASSLTGGTEAFF.